This passage covers 3 T cell receptor beta chains from one sample sequenced in a study of shared T cell receptors in the human thymus. Sequencing was performed with immunoSEQ multiplex PCR; in TCRdb, only in-frame clones are kept and a portion is missing. This table holds 630,000 or so clones, 80% to 90% found once. These same data were also listed under a study on human thymus T cells.

The specimen was thymocytes. These receptor sequences come from a boy younger than two with a congenital heart defect.

The gene calls are TRBV29-1 and TRBJ1-1; possible D gene TRBD1, 5 bases. Per the germline V gene, CDR1 is SQVTM and CDR2 is ANQGSEA. V lost 4 bases, J lost 7 bases, and 10 bases lay in between. The CDR3 spans 11 residues. The chain's CDR3 is CSVVGGDEAFF. Here the CDR3 DNA reads TGCAGCGTTGTCGGGGGTGATGAAGCTTTCTTT. Full variable domain (outside the CDR3, taken from reference TRBV29-1 and TRBJ1-1): SAVISQKPSRDICQRGTSLTIQCQVDSQVTMMFWYRQQPGQSLTLIATANQGSEATYESGFVIDKFPISRPNLTFSTLTVSNMSPEDSSIYLCSVVGGDEAFFGQGTRLTVV.

The chain has TRBV5-1 and TRBJ1-1; D not certain. CDR1 and CDR2 (germline): SGHRS, YFSETQ. With 4 bases removed from V and 1 base from J, the gap between germline ends came to 14 bases. There are 15 residues in the CDR3. The CDR3 spells CASSPRRGWNTEAFF. CDR3 sequence (DNA): TGCGCCAGCAGCCCTCGACGGGGATGGAACACTGAAGCTTTCTTT.

The rearrangement joins TRBV9 to TRBJ2-7; no firm D call. The CDR3 contains 14 residues. In germline, CDR1 is SGDLS, CDR2 YYNGEE. V gave up 0 bases and J gave up 6 bases, with 13 bases separating them. This chain's CDR3 is CASSVGWSTCEQYF. CDR3 DNA sequence: TGTGCCAGCAGCGTAGGGTGGTCTACTTGCGAGCAGTACTTC.